This TCR beta chain was captured in a study of CD8+CD57+ T cells in acquired aplastic anemia. Genomic DNA served as template for TCR beta VDJ and CDR3 profiling. MiXCR, run by TCRdb on the reads, gives a single entry per CDR3 protein. The sample consists of 190,000 or so distinct CDR3 sequences, approximately 57% of them appearing once. Findings and caveats of the study: Patients and controls shared nearly 30 CD8+ CDR3 sequences, which appeared highly expressed in patients and within their immunodominant clones.

Concerning this clonotype: Its antigen is unidentified.

V lost 0 bases and J lost 4, with 3 bases in between. The germline gives CDR1 MGHRA, CDR2 YSYEKL. The CDR3 loop spans 13 amino acids. The sequenced sample was sorted CD4+, CD8+, or CD8+CD57+ T cells (not recorded which) from PBMCs. The J gene is TRBJ2-2, the V gene TRBV4-1; no definite D call. This clonotype was sampled from a human donor in good health. In DNA form, the CDR3 reads TGCGCCAGCAGCCAAGAATTCACCGGGGAGCTGTTTTTT. It yields the protein CASSQEFTGELFF.